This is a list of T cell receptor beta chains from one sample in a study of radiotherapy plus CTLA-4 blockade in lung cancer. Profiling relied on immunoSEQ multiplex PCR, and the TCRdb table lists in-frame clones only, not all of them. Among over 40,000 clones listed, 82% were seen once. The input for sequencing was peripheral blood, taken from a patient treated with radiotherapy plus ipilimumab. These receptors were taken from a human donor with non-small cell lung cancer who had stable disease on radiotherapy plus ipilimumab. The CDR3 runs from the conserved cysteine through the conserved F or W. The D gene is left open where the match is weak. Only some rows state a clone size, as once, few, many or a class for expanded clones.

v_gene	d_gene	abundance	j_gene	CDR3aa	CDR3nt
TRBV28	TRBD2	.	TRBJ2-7	CASMTSGPYEQYF	TGTGCCAGCATGACTAGCGGCCCCTACGAGCAGTACTTC
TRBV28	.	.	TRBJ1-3	CASTLFPGNTIYF	TGTGCCAGCACTCTGTTTCCTGGAAACACCATATATTTT
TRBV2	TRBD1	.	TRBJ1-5	CASSGDRDWLSRPQHF	TGTGCCAGCAGCGGTGACAGGGATTGGTTGAGTCGGCCCCAGCATTTT
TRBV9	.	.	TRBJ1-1	CASSPLSGEAFF	TGTGCCAGCAGTCCCCTTTCAGGAGAAGCTTTCTTT
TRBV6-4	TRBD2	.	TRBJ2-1	CASSEQAGAHEQFF	TGTGCCAGCAGTGAGCAAGCGGGAGCACATGAGCAGTTCTTC
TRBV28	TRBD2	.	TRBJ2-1	CASSSQREGEDEQFF	TGTGCCAGCAGTTCTCAGCGGGAGGGGGAGGATGAGCAGTTCTTC
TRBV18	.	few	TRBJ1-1	CASSPAVNTEAFF	TGTGCCAGCTCACCAGCGGTGAACACTGAAGCTTTCTTT
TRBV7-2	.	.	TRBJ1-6	CASSTARGLNSPLHF	TGTGCCAGCAGCACCGCCAGGGGTTTAAATTCACCCCTCCACTTT
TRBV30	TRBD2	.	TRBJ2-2	CAWKTPAGEFTGELFF	TGTGCCTGGAAGACACCAGCGGGAGAGTTCACCGGGGAGCTGTTTTTT
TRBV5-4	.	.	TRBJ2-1	CASSQAPNNEQFF	TGTGCCAGCTCACAGGCCCCTAACAATGAGCAGTTCTTC
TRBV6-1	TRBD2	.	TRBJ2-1	CASSEVLAGVQFF	TGTGCCAGCAGTGAAGTACTAGCGGGAGTGCAGTTCTTC
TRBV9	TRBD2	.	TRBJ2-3	CASSALGLAWGGSDTQYF	TGTGCCAGCAGCGCGCTAGGGTTAGCGTGGGGGGGTTCGGATACGCAGTATTTT
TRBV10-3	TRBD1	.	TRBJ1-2	CAISRTGGTYGYTF	TGTGCCATCAGCCGGACAGGGGGTACCTATGGCTACACCTTC
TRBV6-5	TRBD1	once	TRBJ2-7	CASSYSSGGTGYEQYF	TGTGCCAGCAGTTACTCATCAGGGGGCACGGGCTACGAGCAGTACTTC
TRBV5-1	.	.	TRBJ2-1	CASSFPRGRAYNEQFF	TGCGCCAGCAGCTTCCCCCGAGGGAGAGCATACAATGAGCAGTTCTTC
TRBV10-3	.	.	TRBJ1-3	CAISDSGLSGNTIYF	TGTGCCATCAGTGACTCGGGACTTAGTGGAAACACCATATATTTT
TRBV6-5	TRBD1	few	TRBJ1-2	CASTGGQGGYTF	TGTGCCAGCACCGGCGGACAGGGTGGCTACACCTTC
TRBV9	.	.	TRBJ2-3	CASSLDRVGLAGDTQYF	TGTGCCAGCAGCCTCGACAGGGTTGGGCTAGCGGGAGATACGCAGTATTTT
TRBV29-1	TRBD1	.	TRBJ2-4	CSVEDRGRGHEIQYF	TGCAGCGTTGAAGATCGAGGCAGGGGGCACGAGATTCAGTACTTC
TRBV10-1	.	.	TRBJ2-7	CASSDSREQYF	TGCGCCAGCAGTGACTCCCGCGAGCAGTACTTC
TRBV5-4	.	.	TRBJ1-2	CASSPGGANYGYTF	TGTGCCAGCAGCCCCGGGGGAGCTAACTATGGCTACACCTTC
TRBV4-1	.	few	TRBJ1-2	CASSQVTSPQANYGYTF	TGCGCCAGCAGCCAAGTCACATCCCCCCAGGCTAACTATGGCTACACCTTC
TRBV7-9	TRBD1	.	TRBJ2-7	CASSFTGTGEYEQYF	TGTGCCAGCAGCTTTACCGGGACAGGGGAATACGAGCAGTACTTC
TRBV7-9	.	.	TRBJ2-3	CASSSWHSRGIADTQYF	TGTGCCAGCAGCTCCTGGCATTCCAGGGGTATAGCAGATACGCAGTATTTT
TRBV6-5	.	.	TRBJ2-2	CASSYRLPNTGELFF	TGTGCCAGCAGTTACCGACTACCCAACACCGGGGAGCTGTTTTTT
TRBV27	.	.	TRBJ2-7	CASSSSRGSSYEQYF	TGTGCCAGCAGTTCAAGCAGGGGCAGCTCCTACGAGCAGTACTTC
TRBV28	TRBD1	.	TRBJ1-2	CASRAMGQGAGGYTF	TGTGCCAGCAGGGCCATGGGACAGGGGGCGGGGGGCTACACCTTC
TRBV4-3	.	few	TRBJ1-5	CASSPNRAGNQPQHF	TGCGCCAGCAGCCCGAACAGGGCTGGCAATCAGCCCCAGCATTTT
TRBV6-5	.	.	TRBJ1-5	CASSYSQARRQPQHF	TGTGCCAGCAGTTACTCACAGGCTAGACGTCAGCCCCAGCATTTT
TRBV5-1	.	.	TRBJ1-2	CASSLVSDDGYTF	TGCGCCAGCAGCTTGGTAAGCGACGATGGCTACACCTTC
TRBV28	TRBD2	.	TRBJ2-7	CASSAGFSYEQYF	TGTGCCAGCTCAGCGGGATTCTCCTACGAGCAGTACTTC
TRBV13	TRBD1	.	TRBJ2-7	CASSLGWWDRGPREQYF	TGTGCCAGCAGCTTAGGGTGGTGGGACAGGGGCCCCAGGGAGCAGTACTTC
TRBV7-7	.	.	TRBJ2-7	CASSLAPGLSYEQYF	TGTGCTAGCAGCTTAGCGCCAGGGCTCTCCTACGAGCAGTACTTC
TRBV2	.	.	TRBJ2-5	CASSEEAEETQYF	TGTGCCAGCAGTGAAGAAGCGGAGGAGACCCAGTACTTC
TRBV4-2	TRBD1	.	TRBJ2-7	CASSPGQGDYEQYF	TGTGCCAGCAGCCCTGGACAGGGAGACTACGAGCAGTACTTC
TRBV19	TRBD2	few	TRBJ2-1	CASSIGAGVAFGEQFF	TGTGCCAGTAGTATAGGAGCGGGAGTGGCGTTCGGTGAGCAGTTCTTC
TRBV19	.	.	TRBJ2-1	CASSIGTGIDEQFF	TGTGCCAGTAGTATAGGAACAGGGATTGATGAGCAGTTCTTC
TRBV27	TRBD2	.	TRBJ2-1	CASSLSASGRGDNEQFF	TGTGCCAGCAGTTTATCGGCTAGCGGGAGGGGAGACAATGAGCAGTTCTTC
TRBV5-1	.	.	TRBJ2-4	CASSFGGGLAKNIQYF	TGCGCCAGCAGCTTTGGCGGGGGCCTAGCCAAAAACATTCAGTACTTC
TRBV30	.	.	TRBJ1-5	CAWGGGSQPQHF	TGTGCCTGGGGGGGAGGGAGTCAGCCCCAGCATTTT
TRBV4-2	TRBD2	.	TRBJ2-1	CASSQGALAGLNEQFF	TGTGCCAGCAGCCAAGGGGCACTAGCGGGGTTAAATGAGCAGTTCTTC
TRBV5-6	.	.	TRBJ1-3	CASSYGRGPGNTIYF	TGTGCCAGCAGCTACGGGAGGGGTCCTGGAAACACCATATATTTT
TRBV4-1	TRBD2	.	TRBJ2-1	CASSQEIAGGTYNEQFF	TGCGCCAGCAGCCAAGAAATAGCGGGAGGGACTTACAATGAGCAGTTCTTC
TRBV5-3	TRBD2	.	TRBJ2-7	CARSLEPSGSLSYEQYF	TGTGCCAGAAGCTTGGAGCCTAGCGGGAGCCTCTCCTACGAGCAGTACTTC
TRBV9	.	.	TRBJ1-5	CASSESGGSDQPQHF	TGTGCCAGCAGTGAAAGTGGGGGGTCGGATCAGCCCCAGCATTTT
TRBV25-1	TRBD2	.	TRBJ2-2	CASSEFSGRKGGELFF	TGTGCCAGCAGTGAGTTTAGCGGGAGAAAGGGCGGGGAGCTGTTTTTT
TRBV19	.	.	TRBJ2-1	CASSMTSWNEQFF	TGTGCCAGTAGTATGACTAGTTGGAATGAGCAGTTCTTC
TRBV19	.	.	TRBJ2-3	CASRPPGDTQYF	TGTGCCAGTAGGCCGCCAGGTGATACGCAGTATTTT
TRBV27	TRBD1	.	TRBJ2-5	CASSTPGQGGRLGTQYF	TGTGCCAGCAGTACCCCGGGACAGGGGGGACGTTTAGGGACCCAGTACTTC
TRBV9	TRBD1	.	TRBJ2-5	CASSPTGQGETQYF	TGTGCCAGCAGCCCCACGGGACAGGGAGAGACCCAGTACTTC
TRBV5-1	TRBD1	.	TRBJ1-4	CASSQNRGANEKLFF	TGCGCCAGCAGCCAAAACAGGGGGGCTAATGAAAAACTGTTTTTT
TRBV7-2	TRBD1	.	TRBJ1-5	CASSLTGLSNQPQHF	TGTGCCAGCAGCTTGACAGGGCTTAGCAATCAGCCCCAGCATTTT
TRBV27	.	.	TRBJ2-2	CASSLGRPNTGELFF	TGTGCCAGCAGTTTGGGCAGGCCTAACACCGGGGAGCTGTTTTTT